The 21 T cell receptor beta chains reported below all come from one sample, sequenced in a study of cytomegalovirus exposure and HLA in healthy donors. Both 60 Vbeta primers and 13 Jbeta primers went into the PCR. This table comes from immunoSEQ multiplex PCR, and its TCRdb copy is limited to in-frame clones, with some not included. The sample consists of about 140,000 clones, 75% to 90% of them appearing once. Sequenced sample: PBMCs. The receptor source for this set is a man in his forties or fifties in good health and CMV-seronegative.

The gene calls are TRBV6-1 and TRBJ1-1; D unresolved. V lost 5 bases and J lost 1, with 8 bases in between. CDR3 length: 13 amino acids. Per germline, CDR1 MNHNS and CDR2 SASEGT. The CDR3 DNA is TGTGCCAGCAGTTATTCAGAGAACACTGAAGCTTTCTTT. This gives the protein CASSYSENTEAFF.

The CDR3 here is CASRIQTYEQYF. CDR3 DNA sequence: TGTGCCAGCAGAATACAAACCTACGAGCAGTACTTC. The chain carries TRBV11-2 and TRBJ2-7, with D unclear. Germline V CDR1 and CDR2: SGHAT, FQNNGV. The CDR3 runs 12 residues. V lost 6 bases to trimming and J lost 2 bases, with 8 bases between them.

J is TRBJ2-7 and V is TRBV5-4; the D is unclear. The V gene lost 2 bases and the J gene lost 0 bases, with 3 bases spanning the gap. Germline CDR1 and CDR2: SGHNT and YYREEE (reference sequence). The length of the CDR3 is 12 residues. As DNA, the CDR3 is TGTGCCAGCAGCTTTAGCTCCTACGAGCAGTACTTC. Translation: CASSFSSYEQYF.

This clone has a handful of counts. V and J are TRBV11-2 and TRBJ2-1; 7 bases agree with TRBD2. V gave up 5 bases and J gave up 6 bases; unmatched junction bases: 7. The CDR3 loop spans 14 amino acids. CDR1 and CDR2 from the germline V gene are SGHAT and FQNNGV. This CDR3 reads CASSPWGLSNEQFF. The CDR3 coding sequence is TGTGCCAGCAGCCCTTGGGGACTAAGCAATGAGCAGTTCTTC.

This chain joins TRBV28 and TRBJ1-2; D is undetermined. Germline V gene data show CDR1 as MDHEN and CDR2 as SYDVKM. CDR3 size: 13 residues. Trimming took off 6 bases at V and 8 bases at J, with 16 bases between the two ends. CDR3 loop: CASRPGGRQGYTF. CDR3 coding DNA: TGTGCCAGCAGACCCGGCGGGCGCCAAGGCTACACCTTC.

This chain uses TRBV29-1 with TRBJ2-2, with a weak D call TRBD2 (6 bases). The CDR3 length is 16 residues. Trimming removed 7 bases at V and 0 bases at J, with 18 bases between. From germline, CDR1 is SQVTM and CDR2 ANQGSEA. The CDR3 is CSANVPGGSNTGELFF. In nucleotides, the CDR3 is TGCAGCGCCAACGTCCCCGGGGGATCGAACACCGGGGAGCTGTTTTTT.

The J gene is TRBJ2-3, the V gene TRBV7-2, with D perhaps matching TRBD2 (5 bases). V was cut by 3 bases and J by 0 bases, with 13 bases left in between. CDR3 length equals 16 residues. Germline lookup yields CDR1 SGHTA and CDR2 FQGNSA. The CDR3 region is CASSFRRAPSTDTQYF. CDR3 coding DNA: TGTGCCAGCAGCTTTCGGCGGGCCCCTAGCACAGATACGCAGTATTTT.

The chain employs TRBV4-1 and TRBJ1-4; 7 bases agree with TRBD1. The length of the CDR3 is 15 residues. The V gene's germline CDR1 is MGHRA and CDR2 YSYEKL. V gave up 3 bases and J gave up 2 bases; unmatched junction bases: 3. CDR3 sequence reads: CASSQRGPTNEKLFF. The CDR3 coding sequence is TGCGCCAGCAGCCAGAGGGGGCCCACTAATGAAAAACTGTTTTTT.

This clone occurred once. The chain couples TRBV5-1 to TRBJ1-5; 7 nucleotides match TRBD1. Germline CDR1 and CDR2: SGHRS and YFSETQ. There are 15 residues in the CDR3. J was trimmed by 6 bases and V by 1 base; bases with no gene match: 7. CDR3 nucleotide sequence: TGCGCCAGCAGCTTGAGTGGGACAGCTTCTCAGCCCCAGCATTTT. It codes for CASSLSGTASQPQHF.

This chain uses TRBV4-1 with TRBJ1-4; TRBD1 aligns across 8 bases. Germline CDR1 and CDR2: MGHRA and YSYEKL. The CDR3 is 16 amino acids. The ends lost 3 bases at V and 6 bases at J; junction bases unmatched: 9. The CDR3 DNA reads TGCGCCAGCAGCCAGGCAGACAGGGGTCGACATGAAAAACTGTTTTTT. Amino acids: CASSQADRGRHEKLFF.

The V call is TRBV29-1, the J call TRBJ2-7; D perhaps matches TRBD1 (5 bases). There are 13 residues in the CDR3. The germline CDR1 and CDR2 sequences are SQVTM and ANQGSEA. Between the trimmed V and J ends, which lost 2 bases and 4 bases, there was a span of 12 bases. CDR3 amino acids: CSVEIQGVYEQYF. The CDR3 DNA sequence: TGCAGCGTTGAAATACAAGGGGTGTACGAGCAGTACTTC.

The chain has TRBV7-8 and TRBJ2-7; TRBD2 matches 10 bases. Germline loops: CDR1 SGHVS, CDR2 FQNEAQ. This CDR3 comprises 15 residues. V dropped 5 bases and J dropped 0; count of bases not matched to a gene: 4. The CDR3: CASSPTSGISYEQYF. CDR3 coding DNA: TGTGCCAGCAGCCCCACTAGCGGGATCTCCTACGAGCAGTACTTC. The full variable domain, rest sourced from reference TRBV7-8 and TRBJ2-7, is GAGVSQSPRYKVAKRGQDVALRCDPISGHVSLFWYQQALGQGPEFLTYFQNEAQLDKSGLPSDRFFAERPEGSVSTLKIQRTQQEDSAVYLCASSPTSGISYEQYFGPGTRLTVT.

The V call is TRBV9, the J call TRBJ2-7, with TRBD2 matching over 7 bases. V trimming: 0 bases; J trimming: 4 bases; junction bases outside the gene matches: 7. The V gene's germline CDR1 is SGDLS and CDR2 YYNGEE. The CDR3 sequence is 15 residues long. DNA for the CDR3: TGTGCCAGCAGCGTAGCCCCAGCGGGGAGTTACGAGCAGTACTTC. Residues: CASSVAPAGSYEQYF.

The chain joins TRBV7-3 to TRBJ2-1, with D tentatively TRBD2 (5 bases). V was pared by 5 bases and J by 0 bases, with 11 bases between. Germline V gene lookup returns CDR1 SGHTA and CDR2 FQGTGA. The CDR3 runs 15 residues. The CDR3: CASSPEGSSYNEQFF. The CDR3 DNA reads as TGTGCCAGCAGCCCCGAAGGGAGCTCCTACAATGAGCAGTTCTTC.

The rearrangement uses TRBV7-9 and TRBJ2-5; D possibly corresponds to TRBD2 (7 bases). Germline CDR1 SEHNR, CDR2 FQNEAQ (reference sequence). Trimming took off 5 bases at V and 5 bases at J, with 18 bases between the two ends. CDR3 size: 15 residues. The CDR3 DNA follows: TGTGCCAGCAGCGCAATAGGGGGGGCGGGGGAGACCCAGTACTTC. Its protein is CASSAIGGAGETQYF.

The V and J genes are TRBV7-2 and TRBJ2-2, with 10 positions matching TRBD1. V lost 4 bases and J lost 7; bases outside the gene matches: 9. CDR3 length: 16 amino acids. Germline V CDR1 and CDR2: SGHTA, FQGNSA. The CDR3 DNA follows: TGTGCCAGCAGCTCGGCGACAGGGGGCGTAGGCGGGGAGCTGTTTTTT. Translation gives CASSSATGGVGGELFF.

This chain uses TRBV28 with TRBJ2-7; weak D call: TRBD2 (6 bases). The CDR3 loop spans 13 amino acids. V was pared by 4 bases and J by 3 bases, with 10 bases between. Germline assignment: CDR1 MDHEN and CDR2 SYDVKM. The CDR3 here is CASSSGLNYEQYF. The CDR3 region has the DNA TGTGCCAGCAGTTCGGGACTTAACTACGAGCAGTACTTC.

J is TRBJ2-1 and V is TRBV6-5, with D maybe TRBD2 (5 bases). V lost 6 bases, J lost 4 bases, and 16 bases lay in between. Germline V gene sequence: CDR1 MNHEY, CDR2 SVGAGI. The CDR3 has 15 amino acids. The CDR3 here is CASSWPGSQYNEQFF. The CDR3 coding sequence is TGTGCCAGCAGCTGGCCGGGAAGCCAATACAATGAGCAGTTCTTC.

V gene TRBV19 combines with J gene TRBJ1-5; no clear D gene. The length of the CDR3 is 18 residues. V lost 2 bases, J lost 0 bases, and 17 bases lay in between. Germline lookup yields CDR1 LNHDA and CDR2 SQIVND (reference sequence). This CDR3 reads CASSISGQNLYSNQPQHF. As DNA, the CDR3 is TGTGCCAGTAGTATAAGCGGGCAGAACCTTTATAGCAATCAGCCCCAGCATTTT.

The rearrangement links TRBV27 to TRBJ2-1, with D possibly matching TRBD1 (6 bases). Trimming pared 4 bases from V and 2 bases from J, leaving 15 bases between. Germline-derived CDR1 and CDR2 are MNHEY and SMNVEV (reference sequence). CDR3 length: 16 amino acids. CDR3 sequence: CASSSTQGITYNEQFF. DNA for the CDR3: TGTGCCAGCAGTTCCACACAGGGTATCACCTACAATGAGCAGTTCTTC.

The chain is built from TRBV15 and TRBJ2-2; 7 nucleotides align to TRBD1. From germline, CDR1 is LNHNV and CDR2 YYDKDF (reference sequence). The CDR3 has 15 amino acids. V dropped 1 base and J dropped 4; count of bases not matched to a gene: 3. The CDR3 protein is CATSRGYRGTGELFF. CDR3 DNA: TGTGCCACCAGCAGAGGTTACAGGGGCACCGGGGAGCTGTTTTTT.